This T cell receptor beta chain was profiled in a study of neurological immune-mediated disorders. Template-switch 5'RACE cDNA synthesis added a 10-nucleotide unique molecular identifier. Each CDR3 protein is one row after TCRdb ran MiXCR on the 5' RACE reads. The repertoire has roughly 62,000 distinct CDR3 sequences, over 3.5% of them found once; the top ten carry 2.2%. In this sample, this clonotype turned up many times. CDR1 SQVTM and CDR2 ANQGSEA come from the germline V gene. CDR3 length equals 13 residues. V lost 1 base and J lost 7; bases outside the gene matches: 2. The sequenced material came from PBMCs. This receptor was taken from a woman in her forties or fifties with multiple sclerosis. The rearrangement joins TRBV29-1 to TRBJ2-3; 10 bases agree with TRBD2. This chain's CDR3 is CSVEVAGGNTQYF. The CDR3 coding sequence is TGCAGCGTTGAAGTAGCGGGAGGTAATACGCAGTATTTT.